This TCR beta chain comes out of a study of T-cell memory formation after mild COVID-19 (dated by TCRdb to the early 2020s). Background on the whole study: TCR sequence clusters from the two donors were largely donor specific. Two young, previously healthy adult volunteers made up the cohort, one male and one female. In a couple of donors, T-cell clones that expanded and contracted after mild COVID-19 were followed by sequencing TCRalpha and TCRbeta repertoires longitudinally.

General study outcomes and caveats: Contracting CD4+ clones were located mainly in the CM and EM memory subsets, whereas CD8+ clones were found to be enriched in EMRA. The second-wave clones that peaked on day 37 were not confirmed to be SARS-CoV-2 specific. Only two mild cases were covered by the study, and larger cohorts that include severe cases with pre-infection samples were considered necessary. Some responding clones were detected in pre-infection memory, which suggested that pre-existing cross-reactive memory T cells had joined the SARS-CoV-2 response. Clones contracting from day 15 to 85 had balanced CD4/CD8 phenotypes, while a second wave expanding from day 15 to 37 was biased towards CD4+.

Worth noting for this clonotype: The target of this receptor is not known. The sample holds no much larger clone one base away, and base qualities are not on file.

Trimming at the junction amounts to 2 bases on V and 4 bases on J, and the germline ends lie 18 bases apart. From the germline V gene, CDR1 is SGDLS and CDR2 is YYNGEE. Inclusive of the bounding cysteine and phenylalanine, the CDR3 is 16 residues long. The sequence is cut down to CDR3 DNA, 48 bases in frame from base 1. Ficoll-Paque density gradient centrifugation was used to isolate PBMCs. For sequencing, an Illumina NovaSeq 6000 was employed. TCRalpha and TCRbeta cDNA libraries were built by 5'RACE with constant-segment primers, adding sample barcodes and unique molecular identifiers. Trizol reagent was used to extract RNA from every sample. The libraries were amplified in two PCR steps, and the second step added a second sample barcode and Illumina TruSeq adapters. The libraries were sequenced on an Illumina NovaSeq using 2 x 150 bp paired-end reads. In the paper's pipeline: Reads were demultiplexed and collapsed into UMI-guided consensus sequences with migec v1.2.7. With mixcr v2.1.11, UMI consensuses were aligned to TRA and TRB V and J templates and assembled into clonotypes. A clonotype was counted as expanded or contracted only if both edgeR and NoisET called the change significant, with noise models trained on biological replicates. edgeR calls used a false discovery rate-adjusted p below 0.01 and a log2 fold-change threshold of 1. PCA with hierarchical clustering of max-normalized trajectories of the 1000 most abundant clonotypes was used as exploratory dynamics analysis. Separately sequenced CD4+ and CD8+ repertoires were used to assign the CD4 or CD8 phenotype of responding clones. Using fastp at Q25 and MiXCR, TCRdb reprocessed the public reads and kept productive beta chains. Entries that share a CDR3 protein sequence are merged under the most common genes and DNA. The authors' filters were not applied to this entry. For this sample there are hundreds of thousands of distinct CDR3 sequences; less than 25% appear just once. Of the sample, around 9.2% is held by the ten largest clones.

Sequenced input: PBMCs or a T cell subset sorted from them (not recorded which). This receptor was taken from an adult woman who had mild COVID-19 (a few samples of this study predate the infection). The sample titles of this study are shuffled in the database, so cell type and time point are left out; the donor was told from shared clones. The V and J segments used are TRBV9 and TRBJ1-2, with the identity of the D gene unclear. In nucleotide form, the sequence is TGTGCCAGCAGCGTGTATTCCCGGAGCGCCGGCTATGGCTACACCTTC. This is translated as CASSVYSRSAGYGYTF.